Presented here are 5 T cell receptor beta chains from one specimen sequenced in a study of neurological immune-mediated disorders. TCRdb fed the 5' RACE reads into MiXCR, producing one record per CDR3 protein. The sample yields around 41,000 distinct CDR3 sequences, roughly 14% seen once. Material for sequencing was CD4+ T cells from blood. Receptors originate from a woman in her sixties or seventies with HTLV-1-associated myelopathy (HAM/TSP).

The table lists this clonotype with many counts. The chain combines TRBV19 with TRBJ2-1; D is unclear. With 4 bases removed from V and 2 bases from J, the gap between germline ends came to 6 bases. CDR1 LNHDA and CDR2 SQIVND come from the germline V gene (reference sequence). The CDR3 contains 13 residues. The CDR3 DNA is TGTGCCAGTAGTACCGGACCCTACAATGAGCAGTTCTTC. Amino acids: CASSTGPYNEQFF.

This clonotype was found many times. This sequence joins TRBV5-1 and TRBJ1-5; D unclear. Germline CDR1 SGHRS, CDR2 YFSETQ. The CDR3 spans 15 residues. V was cut by 2 bases and J by 0 bases, with 9 bases left in between. In DNA form, the CDR3 reads TGCGCCAGCAGCTTTTGGGATCCTAGCAATCAGCCCCAGCATTTT. It codes for CASSFWDPSNQPQHF.

The table lists this clonotype with many counts. The chain is built from TRBV20-1 and TRBJ1-5; TRBD1 matches at 9 bases. Trimming at V came to 2 bases and at J to 7 bases, leaving 6 bases not matched to a gene. CDR1 is DFQATT, CDR2 SNEGSKA, per germline (reference sequence). This CDR3 contains 14 residues. CDR3 coding DNA: TGCAGTGCTAGATCTGGGACAGGGATCCAGCCCCAGCATTTT. It is translated as CSARSGTGIQPQHF.

This clonotype was seen ten or more times. The gene calls are TRBV5-1 and TRBJ2-4, with D hard to call. The CDR3 length is 14 residues. Germline V gene data show CDR1 as SGHRS and CDR2 as YFSETQ. Trimming stripped 0 bases from V and 8 bases from J, with 12 bases between. The CDR3 bases are TGCGCCAGCAGCTTGGACGCGGCCCCGGACATTCAGTACTTC. It codes for CASSLDAAPDIQYF. Full variable domain (missing parts from reference TRBV5-1 and TRBJ2-4): KAGVTQTPRYLIKTRGQQVTLSCSPISGHRSVSWYQQTPGQGLQFLFEYFSETQRNKGNFPGRFSGRQFSNSRSEMNVSTLELGDSALYLCASSLDAAPDIQYFGAGTRLSVL.

About this clonotype: Since a much larger clone is just one base distant, this may be a read error. This chain links TRBV5-1 with TRBJ2-3; either TRBD1 or TRBD2 may supply D (5 bases each). Germline V lookup: CDR1 SGHRS, CDR2 YFSETQ. This CDR3 is built from 14 residues. CDR3 in DNA: TGCGCCAGCAGCCTTGGGACCCGCACAGATATGCAGTATTTT. Translating it yields CASSLGTRTDMQYF.